Listed here are 14 T cell receptor beta chains from one sample, sequenced in a study of cytomegalovirus exposure and HLA in healthy donors. The PCR contained 60 Vbeta and 13 Jbeta primers. Only in-frame clones appear in the TCRdb table, and some are missing; sequencing was by immunoSEQ multiplex PCR. The sample carries some 70,000 clones, 82% recorded once. The specimen sequenced was PBMCs. These receptors were obtained from a man younger than 30 in good health and CMV-seronegative.

This clone appeared a few times. The chain carries TRBV28 and TRBJ1-2, with 8 bases that match TRBD1. V lost 3 bases to trimming and J lost 7 bases; unmatched junction nucleotides: 7. This CDR3 is built from 14 residues. Germline CDR1 is MDHEN and CDR2 is SYDVKM. The CDR3 bases are TGTGCCAGCAGTTTCCTACAGGGGGATGGTGGCTACACCTTC. Translating it yields CASSFLQGDGGYTF.

The V and J genes are TRBV18 and TRBJ2-5; D is possibly TRBD1 (5 bases). CDR1 is KGHSH and CDR2 is LQKENI in the germline V gene. The CDR3 totals 12 residues. With 2 bases removed from V and 4 bases from J, the gap between germline ends came to 5 bases. In DNA, the CDR3 is TGTGCCAGCTCACCAGGGGCAGAGACCCAGTACTTC. Its protein is CASSPGAETQYF.

The chain couples TRBV9 to TRBJ2-2; D may be TRBD2 (6 bases). V shed 1 base and J shed 4 bases, with 8 bases lying between them. Germline V gives CDR1 SGDLS, CDR2 YYNGEE. This CDR3 region has 14 residues. The CDR3 reads CASSVRGGTGELFF. In DNA form, the CDR3 reads TGTGCCAGCAGCGTAAGGGGAGGCACCGGGGAGCTGTTTTTT.

This sequence joins TRBV20-1 and TRBJ2-7; D remains ambiguous. There are 11 residues in the CDR3. Germline loops: CDR1 DFQATT, CDR2 SNEGSKA (reference sequence). V shed 5 bases and J shed 3 bases, with 8 bases lying between them. The CDR3 spells CSAGQVYEQYF. CDR3 in DNA: TGCAGTGCTGGGCAGGTCTACGAGCAGTACTTC.

The chain carries TRBV27 and TRBJ2-7; TRBD1 might be the D (5 bases). With 6 bases removed from V and 0 bases from J, the gap between germline ends came to 15 bases. Per germline, CDR1 MNHEY and CDR2 SMNVEV (reference sequence). This CDR3 comprises 15 residues. The chain's CDR3 is CASSKTPTVSYEQYF. The CDR3 coding sequence is TGTGCCAGCAGCAAAACCCCGACAGTCTCCTACGAGCAGTACTTC.

This sequence joins TRBV6-1 and TRBJ1-1; possible D gene TRBD1, 6 bases. The CDR3 contains 13 residues. V lost 5 bases and J lost 4, with 11 bases in between. The germline gives CDR1 MNHNS, CDR2 SASEGT. CDR3 amino acids: CASSQQGLTEAFF. The CDR3 region has the DNA TGTGCCAGCAGTCAACAGGGTCTCACTGAAGCTTTCTTT.

V is TRBV28 and J is TRBJ2-1; 9 nucleotides line up with TRBD2. V dropped 6 bases and J dropped 5; count of bases not matched to a gene: 20. Germline CDR1 is MDHEN and CDR2 is SYDVKM. The CDR3 has 19 residues. CDR3 residues: CASSRLSGFLAGPNNEQFF. CDR3 in DNA: TGTGCCAGCAGCCGCCTATCAGGATTCCTAGCGGGGCCTAACAATGAGCAGTTCTTC.

The V call is TRBV19, the J call TRBJ2-1; 14 positions match TRBD2. V lost 8 bases, J lost 7 bases, and 7 bases stayed unmatched. CDR3 length: 15 residues. Per the germline V gene, CDR1 is LNHDA and CDR2 is SQIVND (reference sequence). The CDR3 nucleotides read TGTGCCAGTTCTTCTGGGACTAGCGGGAGAAATGAGCAGTTCTTC. It yields the protein CASSSGTSGRNEQFF.

The chain carries TRBV5-4 and TRBJ2-2; 7 bases match TRBD2. V shed 3 bases and J 5 bases; nucleotides not matched to a gene: 4. Germline values: CDR1 SGHNT, CDR2 YYREEE (reference sequence). CDR3 length equals 14 residues. The CDR3 sequence: CASSWGGWTGELFF. The DNA of the CDR3 is TGTGCCAGCAGCTGGGGAGGGTGGACCGGGGAGCTGTTTTTT.

The V and J genes are TRBV6-5 and TRBJ1-1; 7 bases are a match to TRBD1. The CDR3 covers 16 residues. J lost 1 base, V lost 2 bases, and 7 bases had no gene match. Germline V gives CDR1 MNHEY, CDR2 SVGAGI. The CDR3 nucleotides are TGTGCCAGCAGTTACAGCGTCGGGACAGCGAACACTGAAGCTTTCTTT. Its translation is CASSYSVGTANTEAFF.

This chain uses TRBV15 with TRBJ1-1; D is uncertain. V was pared by 2 bases and J by 11 bases, with 15 bases between. CDR1 and CDR2 (germline): LNHNV, YYDKDF (reference sequence). The CDR3 sequence is 13 residues long. The CDR3 DNA reads TGTGCCACCAGCAGATTTTATCAGGTTCGCGCTTTCTTT. It yields the protein CATSRFYQVRAFF. Together with reference TRBV15 and TRBJ1-1, the CDR3 gives the full variable domain: DAMVIQNPRYQVTQFGKPVTLSCSQTLNHNVMYWYQQKSSQAPKLLFHYYDKDFNNEADTPDNFQSRRPNTSFCFLDIRSPGLGDTAMYLCATSRFYQVRAFFGQGTRLTVV.

The chain joins TRBV4-3 to TRBJ2-7; no reliable D call. Germline lookup yields CDR1 LGHNA and CDR2 YSLEER. The CDR3 runs to 14 residues. The ends were cut back, 3 bases at V and 2 bases at J, with 11 bases in the middle. The CDR3 nucleotides read TGCGCCAGCAGCCAGGATAAGGAGCCCTACGAGCAGTACTTC. The encoded protein is CASSQDKEPYEQYF.

This sequence joins TRBV27 and TRBJ2-7, with 7 nucleotides matching TRBD2. Germline V CDR1 and CDR2: MNHEY, SMNVEV (reference sequence). V was pared by 5 bases and J by 2 bases, with 9 bases of the junction left unmatched. The CDR3 runs to 15 residues. In nucleotides, the CDR3 is TGTGCCAGCAGTGCCCGGGCTAGCGGTACCTACGAGCAGTACTTC. As protein: CASSARASGTYEQYF.

This clone has a handful of counts. The V and J genes are TRBV30 and TRBJ2-5, with D possibly being TRBD2 (6 bases). The germline V gene has CDR1 GTSNPN and CDR2 SVGIG (reference sequence). V lost 0 bases to trimming and J lost 4 bases, with 9 bases between them. The CDR3 covers 13 residues. CDR3 DNA: TGTGCCTGGAGTGTCAGGAGGGGAGAGACCCAGTACTTC. It translates to CAWSVRRGETQYF. Based on the CDR3 plus reference TRBV30 and TRBJ2-5, the full variable domain is SQTIHQWPATLVQPVGSPLSLECTVEGTSNPNLYWYRQAAGRGLQLLFYSVGIGQISSEVPQNLSASRPQDRQFILSSKKLLLSDSGFYLCAWSVRRGETQYFGPGTRLLVL.